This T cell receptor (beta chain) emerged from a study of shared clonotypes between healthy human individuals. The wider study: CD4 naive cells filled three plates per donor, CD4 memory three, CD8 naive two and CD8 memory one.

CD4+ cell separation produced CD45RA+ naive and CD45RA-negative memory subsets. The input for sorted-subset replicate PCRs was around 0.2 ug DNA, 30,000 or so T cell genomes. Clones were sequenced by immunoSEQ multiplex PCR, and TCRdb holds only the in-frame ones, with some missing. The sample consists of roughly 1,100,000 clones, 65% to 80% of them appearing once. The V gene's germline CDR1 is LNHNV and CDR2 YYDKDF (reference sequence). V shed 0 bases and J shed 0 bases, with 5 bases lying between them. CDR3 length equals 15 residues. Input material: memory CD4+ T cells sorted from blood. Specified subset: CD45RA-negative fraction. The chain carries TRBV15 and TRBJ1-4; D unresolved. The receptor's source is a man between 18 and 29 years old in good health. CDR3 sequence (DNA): TGTGCCACCAGCAGAGATAGGGCAACTAATGAAAAACTGTTTTTT. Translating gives CATSRDRATNEKLFF.